This record concerns one T cell receptor (beta chain) sequence. The CDR3 extends over 16 amino acids. Germline V gene data show CDR1 as LGHDT and CDR2 as YNNKEL (reference sequence). The J segment lost 0 bases and the V segment lost 8 bases, leaving 8 bases of the junction unmatched. This entry is derived from a study of blood T cell repertoires in COVID-19. Study at large: Italy, Spain and the United States were the sources of the convalescent and acute COVID-19 samples. In each case, the material was cDNA or gDNA derived from T cells, B-cell-depleted T cells, or PBMCs.

Cohort placement rested on clinical history that participants reported themselves. The study counted Cohort 3 donors as recovered given two negative PCRs, clearance, or symptom resolution. Sequencing used immunoSEQ multiplex PCR; TCRdb keeps in-frame clones, though not all of them. The sample has 150,000 to 250,000 clones, about 85% seen once; the top ten hold 2% to 2.5%. This TCR came from a woman aged 25 to 45 who had recovered from COVID-19. What was sequenced was PBMCs or T cells enriched from blood (not recorded which). V gene TRBV3-1 (or the pseudogene TRBV3-2) combines with J gene TRBJ2-1; 9 bases are shared with TRBD2. CDR3 in amino acids: CASQSGGLASYNEQFF. CDR3 sequence (DNA): TGTGCCAGCCAGAGTGGGGGACTAGCCTCCTACAATGAGCAGTTCTTC.